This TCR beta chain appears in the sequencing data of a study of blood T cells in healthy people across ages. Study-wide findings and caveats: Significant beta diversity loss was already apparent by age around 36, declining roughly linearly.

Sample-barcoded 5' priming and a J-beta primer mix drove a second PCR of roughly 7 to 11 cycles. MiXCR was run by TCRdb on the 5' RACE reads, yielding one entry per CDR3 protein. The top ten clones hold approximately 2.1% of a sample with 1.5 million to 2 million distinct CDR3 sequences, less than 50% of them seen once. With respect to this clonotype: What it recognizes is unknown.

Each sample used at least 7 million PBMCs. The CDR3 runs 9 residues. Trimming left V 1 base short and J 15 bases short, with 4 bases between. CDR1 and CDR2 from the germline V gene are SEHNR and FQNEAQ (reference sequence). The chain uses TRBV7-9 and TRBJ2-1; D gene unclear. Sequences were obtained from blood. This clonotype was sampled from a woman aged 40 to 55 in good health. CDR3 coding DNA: TGTGCCAGCAGCTTAGAGATGTTCTTC. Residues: CASSLEMFF.